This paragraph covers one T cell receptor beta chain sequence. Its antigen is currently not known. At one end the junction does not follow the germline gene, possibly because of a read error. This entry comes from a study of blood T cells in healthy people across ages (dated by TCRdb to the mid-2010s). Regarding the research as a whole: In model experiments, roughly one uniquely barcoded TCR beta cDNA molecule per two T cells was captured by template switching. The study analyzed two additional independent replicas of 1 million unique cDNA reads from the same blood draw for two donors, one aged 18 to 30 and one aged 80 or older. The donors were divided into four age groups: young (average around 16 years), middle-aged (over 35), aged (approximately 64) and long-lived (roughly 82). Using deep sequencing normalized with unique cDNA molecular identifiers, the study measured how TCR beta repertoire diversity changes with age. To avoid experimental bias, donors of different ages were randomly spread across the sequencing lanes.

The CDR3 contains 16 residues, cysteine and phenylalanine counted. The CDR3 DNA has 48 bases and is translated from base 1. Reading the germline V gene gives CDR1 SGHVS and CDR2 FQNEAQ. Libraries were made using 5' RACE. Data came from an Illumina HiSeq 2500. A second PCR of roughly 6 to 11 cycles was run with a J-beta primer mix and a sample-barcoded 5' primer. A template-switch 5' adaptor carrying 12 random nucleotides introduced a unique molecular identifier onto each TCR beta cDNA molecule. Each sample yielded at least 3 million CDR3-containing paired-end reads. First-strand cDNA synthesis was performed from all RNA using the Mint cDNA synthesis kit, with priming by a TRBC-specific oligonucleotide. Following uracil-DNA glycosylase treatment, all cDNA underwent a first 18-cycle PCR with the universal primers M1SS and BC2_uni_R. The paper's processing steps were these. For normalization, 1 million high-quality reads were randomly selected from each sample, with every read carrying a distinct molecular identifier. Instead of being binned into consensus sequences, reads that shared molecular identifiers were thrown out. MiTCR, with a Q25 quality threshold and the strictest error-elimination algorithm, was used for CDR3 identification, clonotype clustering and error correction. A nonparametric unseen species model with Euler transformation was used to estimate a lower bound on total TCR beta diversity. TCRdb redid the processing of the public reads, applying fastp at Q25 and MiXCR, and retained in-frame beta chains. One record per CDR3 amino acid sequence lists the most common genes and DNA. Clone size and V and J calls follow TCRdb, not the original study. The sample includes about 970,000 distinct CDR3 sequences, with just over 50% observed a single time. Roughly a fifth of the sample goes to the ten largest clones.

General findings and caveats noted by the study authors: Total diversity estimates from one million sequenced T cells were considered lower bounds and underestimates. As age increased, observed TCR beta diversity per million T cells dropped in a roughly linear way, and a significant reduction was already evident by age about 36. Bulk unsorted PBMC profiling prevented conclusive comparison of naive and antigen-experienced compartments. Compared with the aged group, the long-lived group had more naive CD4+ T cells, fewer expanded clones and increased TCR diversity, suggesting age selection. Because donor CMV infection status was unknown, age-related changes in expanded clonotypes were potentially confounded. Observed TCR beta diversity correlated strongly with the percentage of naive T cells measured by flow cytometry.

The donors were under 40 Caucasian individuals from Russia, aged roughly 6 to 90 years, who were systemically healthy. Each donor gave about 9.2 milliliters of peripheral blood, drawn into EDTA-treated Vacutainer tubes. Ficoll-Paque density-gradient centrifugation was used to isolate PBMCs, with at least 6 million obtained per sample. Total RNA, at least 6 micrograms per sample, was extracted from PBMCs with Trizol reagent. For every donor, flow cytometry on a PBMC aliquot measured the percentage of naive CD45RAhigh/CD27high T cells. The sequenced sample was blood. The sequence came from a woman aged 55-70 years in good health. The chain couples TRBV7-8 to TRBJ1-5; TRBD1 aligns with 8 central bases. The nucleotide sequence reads TGTGCCAGCAGCTTACACCGGGACAGGAGCAAGCAGCCCCAGCATTTT. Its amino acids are CASSLHRDRSKQPQHF.